The 27 T cell receptor beta chains listed next were all sequenced from one sample in a study of blood T cells in healthy people across ages. The authors ran a second PCR of roughly 6 to 12 cycles using a sample-barcoded 5' primer and a J-beta primer mix. Each CDR3 protein gets one entry after TCRdb re-called the 5' RACE reads with MiXCR. The data show hundreds of thousands of distinct CDR3 sequences, around 38% seen once. Input material: blood. The source is a man of 80 years or more in good health.

The chain links TRBV20-1 to TRBJ2-5; D unclear. Germline CDR1 is DFQATT and CDR2 is SNEGSKA (reference sequence). V was shortened by 1 base and J by 5 bases, with 11 bases between the two germline ends. The CDR3 spans 13 residues. CDR3 protein: CSARGRDTETQYF. For the CDR3, the DNA is TGCAGTGCTAGAGGTCGTGACACGGAGACCCAGTACTTC.

The V call is TRBV20-1, the J call TRBJ1-5, with 7 bases identical to TRBD1. Germline V gene sequence: CDR1 DFQATT, CDR2 SNEGSKA (reference sequence). V dropped 6 bases and J dropped 0; count of bases not matched to a gene: 32. This CDR3 is built from 23 residues. The CDR3 reads CSALEYGAGGDLTSTYSNQPQHF. CDR3 bases: TGCAGTGCACTCGAGTATGGGGCAGGGGGAGACCTCACTTCAACTTATAGCAATCAGCCCCAGCATTTT.

This chain joins TRBV2 and TRBJ1-5, with unresolved D. The CDR3 is made up of 12 amino acids. Trimming took off 11 bases at V and 9 bases at J, with 17 bases between the two ends. CDR1 SNHLY and CDR2 FYNNEI come from the germline V gene. CDR3 coding DNA: TGTGCCGGTAGTGGGTCAGTGGGGCCCCAGCATTTT. This translates into CAGSGSVGPQHF.

The rearrangement links TRBV20-1 to TRBJ1-2; no clear D. The V end lost 8 bases, the J end lost 6 bases, and 19 bases lay between the germline ends. There are 13 residues in the CDR3. Germline V gives CDR1 DFQATT, CDR2 SNEGSKA (reference sequence). The CDR3 protein is CSNRRSDRDGYTF. CDR3 coding DNA: TGCAGTAACCGCAGAAGTGATCGAGATGGCTACACCTTC.

V and J are TRBV5-1 and TRBJ2-1, with TRBD1 identical over 11 bases. CDR3 length equals 15 residues. With V trimmed by 4 bases and J by 4 bases, 4 bases remained unmatched. Germline lookup yields CDR1 SGHRS and CDR2 YFSETQ. The CDR3 is CASSRTGGPYNEQFF. Here the CDR3 DNA reads TGCGCCAGCAGCCGGACAGGGGGCCCTTACAATGAGCAGTTCTTC.

This clonotype was seen repeatedly, ten times or more. The chain uses TRBV6-2 or TRBV6-3 and TRBJ2-3, with D uncertain. Germline V lookup: CDR1 MNHEY, CDR2 SVGEGT. There are 11 residues in the CDR3. V was trimmed by 4 bases and J by 4 bases, leaving 3 bases between them. In DNA, the CDR3 is TGTGCCAGCAGTTCCGCAGATACGCAGTATTTT. Amino acids: CASSSADTQYF.

V gene TRBV15 combines with J gene TRBJ2-1, with D unclear. V lost 3 bases, J lost 4 bases, and 7 bases lay in between. This CDR3 is 13 amino acids long. Germline V CDR1 and CDR2: LNHNV, YYDKDF (reference sequence). For the CDR3, the DNA is TGTGCCACCAGCAGTTACGAATACAATGAGCAGTTCTTC. Amino acid sequence: CATSSYEYNEQFF.

There are many counts of this clonotype. This rearrangement joins TRBV6-1 to TRBJ2-1; 10 bases match TRBD2. The CDR3 length is 17 residues. The V gene end was trimmed by 5 bases and the J gene end by 0 bases; junction bases not matched to a gene: 7. Germline CDR1 reads MNHNS; CDR2 reads SASEGT. Here the CDR3 DNA reads TGTGCCAGCAGTCCTCTTTGGACTAGCGGCTCCTACAATGAGCAGTTCTTC. This encodes CASSPLWTSGSYNEQFF.

The sample holds a few counts of this clonotype. The chain combines TRBV18 with TRBJ2-5; D call uncertain. The CDR3 extends over 14 amino acids. Germline V gene sequence: CDR1 KGHSH, CDR2 LQKENI. V was trimmed by 5 bases and J by 4 bases, leaving 14 bases between them. The CDR3 region has the DNA TGTGCCAGCTCAGCTGACGCCGAATCAGAGACCCAGTACTTC. Its protein is CASSADAESETQYF.

This clonotype was counted many times. The chain uses TRBV20-1 and TRBJ1-4; the D gene is possibly TRBD1 (6 bases). V shed 1 base and J shed 7 bases, with 10 bases lying between them. The CDR3 is 13 residues long. Germline values: CDR1 DFQATT, CDR2 SNEGSKA (reference sequence). CDR3 nucleotides: TGCAGTGCTAGAGTACAGGGTCGTGAAAAACTGTTTTTT. Protein: CSARVQGREKLFF.

The V gene is TRBV15, the J gene TRBJ1-2; TRBD1 agrees at 7 bases. The CDR3 contains 15 residues. V lost 5 bases to trimming and J lost 8 bases; unmatched junction nucleotides: 14. The V gene's germline CDR1 is LNHNV and CDR2 YYDKDF (reference sequence). CDR3 DNA: TGTGCCACCAGCCGTCGACTTCAGGGGGAAGGAGGCTACACCTTC. Its protein product is CATSRRLQGEGGYTF.

The sample holds one count of this clonotype. V is TRBV15 and J is TRBJ2-1, with 8 nucleotides matching TRBD2. With V trimmed by 3 bases and J by 3 bases, 4 bases remained unmatched. CDR3 length equals 15 residues. CDR1 is LNHNV and CDR2 is YYDKDF in the germline V gene (reference sequence). For the CDR3, the DNA is TGTGCCACCAGCAGGAGGACTAGCCGCTACAATGAGCAGTTCTTC. Encoded protein: CATSRRTSRYNEQFF.

This chain links TRBV20-1 with TRBJ2-7, with D uncertain. Germline CDR1 DFQATT, CDR2 SNEGSKA (reference sequence). The CDR3 runs to 11 residues. The V end lost 3 bases, the J end lost 4 bases, and 7 bases lay between the germline ends. The CDR3 loop reads CSASVGYEQYF. CDR3 bases: TGCAGTGCTAGTGTGGGGTACGAGCAGTACTTC.

This sequence joins TRBV21-1 and TRBJ1-4. TRBV21-1 has pseudogene status. The CDR3 contains 14 residues. The CDR3 nucleotides are TGTGCCAGCAGCAAACCGGGAGCCCTAAGAAAACTGTTTTTT. As protein: CASSKPGALRKLFF.

This clonotype has only a few counts. The rearrangement links TRBV6-1 to TRBJ2-1; 9 bases line up with TRBD2. CDR1 is MNHNS, CDR2 SASEGT, per germline. With V trimmed by 5 bases and J by 3 bases, 5 bases remained unmatched. This CDR3 has 15 residues. This CDR3 is CASSPRRGGYNEQFF. The CDR3 nucleotides read TGTGCCAGCAGTCCGAGGCGGGGGGGCTACAATGAGCAGTTCTTC.

This clonotype was recorded once. The rearrangement uses TRBV29-1 and TRBJ2-5; 7 nucleotides line up with TRBD2. Germline V gene lookup returns CDR1 SQVTM and CDR2 ANQGSEA. CDR3 size: 12 residues. The CDR3 region is CRVKSGVSEQYF. Here the CDR3 DNA reads TGCAGGGTGAAAAGCGGGGTGAGTGAGCAGTACTTC.

This clonotype was seen only a few times. The chain has TRBV7-2 and TRBJ2-3; TRBD2 agrees at 14 bases. The CDR3 is 18 residues long. Germline CDR1 SGHTA, CDR2 FQGNSA. With V trimmed by 5 bases and J by 3 bases, 10 bases remained unmatched. CDR3 loop: CASSEGTSGSVWTDTQYF. The CDR3 DNA reads as TGTGCCAGCAGCGAGGGGACTAGCGGGAGTGTTTGGACAGATACGCAGTATTTT.

The chain uses TRBV29-1 and TRBJ2-3, with TRBD2 matching 9 bases. Trimming at V came to 4 bases and at J to 1 base, leaving 12 bases not matched to a gene. CDR3 size: 17 residues. Germline V lookup: CDR1 SQVTM, CDR2 ANQGSEA. CDR3 sequence (DNA): TGCAGCGTTGTTGGTCTAGCGGGGATCACGGGCACAGATACGCAGTATTTT. Encoded protein: CSVVGLAGITGTDTQYF.

This clonotype was observed many times. The gene calls are TRBV6-2 or TRBV6-3 and TRBJ2-7, with D tentatively TRBD2 (6 bases). Germline V gene lookup returns CDR1 MNHEY and CDR2 SVGEGT. V lost 5 bases and J 5 bases, leaving 10 bases between the germline ends. This CDR3 region has 12 residues. The CDR3 DNA is TGTGCCAGCAGTCTGACTAGGAACGAGCAGTACTTC. This codes for CASSLTRNEQYF.

This chain connects TRBV20-1 to TRBJ2-3; D gene ambiguous. V was clipped by 0 bases and J by 1 base, with 8 bases between them. Germline loops: CDR1 DFQATT, CDR2 SNEGSKA (reference sequence). CDR3 length equals 14 residues. This chain's CDR3 is CSARDHRGTDTQYF. The CDR3 DNA reads as TGCAGTGCTAGAGATCACCGAGGCACAGATACGCAGTATTTT.

The chain carries TRBV20-1 and TRBJ2-3; TRBD2 might be the D (6 bases). V lost 5 bases to trimming and J lost 2 bases, with 14 bases between them. CDR3 length equals 14 residues. Germline V gene lookup returns CDR1 DFQATT and CDR2 SNEGSKA (reference sequence). CDR3 residues: CSAGGLADTDTQYF. The CDR3, as DNA: TGCAGTGCTGGGGGACTTGCCGACACAGATACGCAGTATTTT.

The V and J genes are TRBV6-1 and TRBJ2-2; TRBD2 might be the D (6 bases). This CDR3 comprises 16 residues. V was shortened by 10 bases and J by 6 bases, with 24 bases between the two germline ends. Germline V CDR1 and CDR2: MNHNS, SASEGT. CDR3 amino acids: CATHSTPWGDPGELFF. The CDR3, as DNA: TGTGCCACCCACTCCACCCCTTGGGGGGATCCCGGGGAGCTGTTTTTT.

This chain uses TRBV27 with TRBJ1-4; maybe TRBD1 (5 bases). V was shortened by 4 bases and J by 7 bases, with 13 bases between the two germline ends. The germline gives CDR1 MNHEY, CDR2 SMNVEV (reference sequence). This CDR3 comprises 14 residues. CDR3 in DNA: TGTGCCAGCAGTTCTCAGGGTAGAGGTGAAAAACTGTTTTTT. This codes for CASSSQGRGEKLFF.

This clonotype was found a few times. The chain employs TRBV6-2 or TRBV6-3 and TRBJ2-1; tentative D call: TRBD2 (6 bases). Germline loops: CDR1 MNHEY, CDR2 SVGEGT. The V gene lost 5 bases and the J gene lost 0 bases, with 14 bases spanning the gap. CDR3 size: 16 residues. The DNA of the CDR3 is TGTGCCAGCAGTCCTTGGGACTCCTACTCCTACAATGAGCAGTTCTTC. As protein: CASSPWDSYSYNEQFF.

J is TRBJ1-5 and V is TRBV6-2 or TRBV6-3, with D uncertain. The CDR3 is 15 residues long. Germline CDR1 reads MNHEY; CDR2 reads SVGEGT. Deletions cut 0 bases from V and 4 bases from J, with 10 bases between. The CDR3 nucleotides are TGTGCCAGCAGTTACTCGAATGGGCCAAATCAGCCCCAGCATTTT. Translated: CASSYSNGPNQPQHF.

The chain is built from TRBV6-6 and TRBJ2-5, with TRBD1 matching 8 bases. Germline assignment: CDR1 MNHNY and CDR2 SVGAGI (reference sequence). The CDR3 loop spans 15 amino acids. After removal of 4 bases from V and 4 bases from J, the junction contained 8 bases not matched to a gene. CDR3 DNA: TGTGCCAGCAGTTCGGACAGGGAAGACGGAGAGACCCAGTACTTC. Protein: CASSSDREDGETQYF.

This clonotype showed up just a few times. This chain uses TRBV10-1 with TRBJ2-3; weak D call: TRBD2 (5 bases). The CDR3 loop spans 13 amino acids. Trimming pared 0 bases from V and 8 bases from J, leaving 9 bases between. Looked up from germline, CDR1 is WNHNN and CDR2 is SYGVQD (reference sequence). CDR3 sequence reads: CASSESRVSTQYF. The CDR3, as DNA: TGCGCCAGCAGTGAGTCGAGGGTCAGTACGCAGTATTTT.